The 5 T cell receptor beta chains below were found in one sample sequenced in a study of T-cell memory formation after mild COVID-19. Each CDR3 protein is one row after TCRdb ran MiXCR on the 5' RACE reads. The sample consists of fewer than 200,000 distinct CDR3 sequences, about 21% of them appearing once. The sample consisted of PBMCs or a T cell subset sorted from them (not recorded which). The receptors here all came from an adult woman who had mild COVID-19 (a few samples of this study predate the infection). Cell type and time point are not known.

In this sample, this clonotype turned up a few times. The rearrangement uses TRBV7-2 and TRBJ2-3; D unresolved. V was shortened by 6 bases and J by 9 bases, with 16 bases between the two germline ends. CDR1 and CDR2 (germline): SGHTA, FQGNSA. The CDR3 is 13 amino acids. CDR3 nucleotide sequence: TGTGCCAGCAGGAAAGATGTCGTCGCGACGCAGTATTTT. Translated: CASRKDVVATQYF. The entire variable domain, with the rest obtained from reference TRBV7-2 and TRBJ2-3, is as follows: GAGVSQSPSNKVTEKGKDVELRCDPISGHTALYWYRQSLGQGLEFLIYFQGNSAPDKSGLPSDRFSAERTGGSVSTLTIQRTQQEDSAVYLCASRKDVVATQYFGPGTRLTVL.

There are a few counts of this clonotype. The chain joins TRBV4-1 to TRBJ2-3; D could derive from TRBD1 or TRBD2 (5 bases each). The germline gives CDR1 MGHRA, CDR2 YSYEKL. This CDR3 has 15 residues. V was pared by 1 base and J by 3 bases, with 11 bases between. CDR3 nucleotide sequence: TGCGCCAGCAGCCAAGTCCCTGGGGGAACAGATACGCAGTATTTT. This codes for CASSQVPGGTDTQYF.

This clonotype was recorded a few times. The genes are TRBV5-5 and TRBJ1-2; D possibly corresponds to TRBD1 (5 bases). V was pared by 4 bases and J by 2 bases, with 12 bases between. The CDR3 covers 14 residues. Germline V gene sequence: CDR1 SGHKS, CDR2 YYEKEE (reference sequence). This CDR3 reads CASSLDDRNYGYTF. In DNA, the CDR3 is TGTGCCAGCAGCCTAGACGACAGAAACTATGGCTACACCTTC.

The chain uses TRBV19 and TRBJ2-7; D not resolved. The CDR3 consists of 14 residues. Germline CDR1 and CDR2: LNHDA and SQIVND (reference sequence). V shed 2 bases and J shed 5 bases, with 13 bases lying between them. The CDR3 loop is CASSIREGPDEQYF. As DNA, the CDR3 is TGTGCCAGTAGTATACGAGAAGGTCCCGACGAGCAGTACTTC.

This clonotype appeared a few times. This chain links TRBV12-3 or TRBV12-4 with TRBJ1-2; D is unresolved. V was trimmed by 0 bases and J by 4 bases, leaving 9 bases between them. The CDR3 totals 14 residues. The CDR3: CASSLAQNIYGYTF. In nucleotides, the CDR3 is TGTGCCAGCAGTTTAGCACAGAACATCTATGGCTACACCTTC.